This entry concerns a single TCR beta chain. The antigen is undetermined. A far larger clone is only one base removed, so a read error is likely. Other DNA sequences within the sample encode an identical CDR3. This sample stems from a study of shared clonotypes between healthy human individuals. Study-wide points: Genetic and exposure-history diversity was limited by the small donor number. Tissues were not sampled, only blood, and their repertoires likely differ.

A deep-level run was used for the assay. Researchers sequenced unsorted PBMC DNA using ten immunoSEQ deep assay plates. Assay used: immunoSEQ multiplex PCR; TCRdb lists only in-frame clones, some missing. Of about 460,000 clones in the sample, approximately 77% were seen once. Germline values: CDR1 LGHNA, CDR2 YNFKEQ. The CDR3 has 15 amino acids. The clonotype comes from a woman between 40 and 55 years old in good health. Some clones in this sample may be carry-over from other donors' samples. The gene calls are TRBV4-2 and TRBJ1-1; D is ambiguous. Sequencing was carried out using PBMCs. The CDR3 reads CASSQTTLTNTEAFF. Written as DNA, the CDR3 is TGTGCCAGCAGCCAGACGACTTTAACGAACACCGAAGCTTTCTTT.